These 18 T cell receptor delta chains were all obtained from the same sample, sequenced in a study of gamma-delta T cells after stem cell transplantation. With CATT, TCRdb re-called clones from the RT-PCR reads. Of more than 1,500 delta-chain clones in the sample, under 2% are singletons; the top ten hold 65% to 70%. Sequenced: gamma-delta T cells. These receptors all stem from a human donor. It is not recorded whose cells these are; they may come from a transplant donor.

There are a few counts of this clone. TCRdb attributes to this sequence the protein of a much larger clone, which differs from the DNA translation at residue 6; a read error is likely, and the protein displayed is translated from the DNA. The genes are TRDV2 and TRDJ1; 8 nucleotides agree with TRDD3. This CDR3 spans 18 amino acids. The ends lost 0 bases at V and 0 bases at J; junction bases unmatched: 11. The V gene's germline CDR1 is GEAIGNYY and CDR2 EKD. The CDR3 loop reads CACDTASGGLRYTDKLIF. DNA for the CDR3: TGTGCCTGTGACACCGCGTCTGGGGGACTACGGTACACCGATAAACTCATCTTT.

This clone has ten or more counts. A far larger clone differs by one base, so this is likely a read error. The CDR3 bases are TGTGCCTGTGACACAGTACTGGGGGATACTATCCCCAGCTCCTGGGGCACCCGACAGATGTTTTTC. Translated, it gives CACDTVLGDTIPSSWGTRQMFF. J is TRDJ3 and V is TRDV2; the match to TRDD3 covers 12 bases. Germline loops: CDR1 GEAIGNYY, CDR2 EKD. The CDR3 runs to 22 residues.

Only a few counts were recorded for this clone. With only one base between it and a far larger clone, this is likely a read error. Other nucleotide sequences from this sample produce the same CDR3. The CDR3 loop reads CACDPVGDRKHSTDKLIF. The CDR3 bases are TGTGCCTGCGACCCCGTTGGGGATCGTAAGCACTCCACCGATAAACTCATCTTT. V and J are TRDV2 and TRDJ1, with D possibly being TRDD3 (6 bases). The CDR3 length is 18 residues. The germline V and J ends were trimmed by 7 bases and 1 base, with 27 bases remaining between them. Germline values: CDR1 GEAIGNYY, CDR2 EKD.

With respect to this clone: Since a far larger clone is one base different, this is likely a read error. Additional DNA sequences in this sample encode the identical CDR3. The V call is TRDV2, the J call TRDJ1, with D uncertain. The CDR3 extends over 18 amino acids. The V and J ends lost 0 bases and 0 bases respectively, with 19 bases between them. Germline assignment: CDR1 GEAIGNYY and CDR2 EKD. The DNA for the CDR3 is TGTGCCTGTGACACCGTTCTAGGGACGCCCTTGTACACCGATAAACTCATCTTT. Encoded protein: CACDTVLGTPLYTDKLIF.

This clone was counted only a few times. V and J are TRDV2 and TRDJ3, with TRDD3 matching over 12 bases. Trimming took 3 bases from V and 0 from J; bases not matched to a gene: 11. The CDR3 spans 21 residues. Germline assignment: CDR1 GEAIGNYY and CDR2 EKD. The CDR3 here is CACDVLGDTIPSSWDTRQMFF. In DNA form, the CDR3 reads TGTGCCTGTGACGTACTGGGGGATACTATCCCCAGCTCCTGGGACACCCGACAGATGTTTTTC.

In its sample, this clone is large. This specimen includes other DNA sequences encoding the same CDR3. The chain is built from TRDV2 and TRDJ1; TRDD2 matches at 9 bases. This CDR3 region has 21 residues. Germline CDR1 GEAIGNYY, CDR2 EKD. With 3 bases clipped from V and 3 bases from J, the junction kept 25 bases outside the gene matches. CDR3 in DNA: TGTGCCTGTGACGGCCTTCCTACCGTGGGGATTCCAAACGATCGGGCCGATAAACTCATCTTT. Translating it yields CACDGLPTVGIPNDRADKLIF.

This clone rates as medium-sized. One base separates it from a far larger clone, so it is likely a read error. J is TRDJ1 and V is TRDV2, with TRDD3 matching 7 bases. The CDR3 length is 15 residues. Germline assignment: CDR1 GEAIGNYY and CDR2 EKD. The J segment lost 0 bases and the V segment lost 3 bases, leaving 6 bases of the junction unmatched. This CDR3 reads CACDALGAYTDKLIF. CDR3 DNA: TGTGCCTGTGACGCGCTGGGGGCCTACACCGATAAACTCATCTTT.

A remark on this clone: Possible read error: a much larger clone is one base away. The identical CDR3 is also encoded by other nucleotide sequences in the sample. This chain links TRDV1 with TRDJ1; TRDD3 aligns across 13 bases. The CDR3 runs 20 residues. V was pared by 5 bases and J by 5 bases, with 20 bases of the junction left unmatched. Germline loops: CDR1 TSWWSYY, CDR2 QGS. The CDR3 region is CALGKAFLRTGGYDADKLIF. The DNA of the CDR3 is TGTGCTCTTGGGAAGGCCTTCCTAAGAACTGGGGGATACGACGCTGATAAACTCATCTTT.

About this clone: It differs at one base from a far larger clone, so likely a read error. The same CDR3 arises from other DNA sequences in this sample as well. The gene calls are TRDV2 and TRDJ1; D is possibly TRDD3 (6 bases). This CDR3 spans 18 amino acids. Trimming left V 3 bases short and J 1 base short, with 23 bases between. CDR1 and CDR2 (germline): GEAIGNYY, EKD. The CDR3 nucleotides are TGTGCCTGTGACCCTGTTGGGGATCGTAAGCACTCCACCGATAAACTCATCTTT. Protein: CACDPVGDRKHSTDKLIF.

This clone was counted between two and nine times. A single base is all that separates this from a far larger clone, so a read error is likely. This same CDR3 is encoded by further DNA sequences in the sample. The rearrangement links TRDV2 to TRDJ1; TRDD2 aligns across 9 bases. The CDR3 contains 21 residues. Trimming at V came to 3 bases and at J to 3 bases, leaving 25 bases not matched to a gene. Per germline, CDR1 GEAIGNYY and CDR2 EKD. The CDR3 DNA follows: TGTGCCTGTGACGGCCTTCCTACTGTGGGGATTCCAAACGATCGGGCCGATAAACTCATCTTT. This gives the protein CACDGLPTVGIPNDRADKLIF.

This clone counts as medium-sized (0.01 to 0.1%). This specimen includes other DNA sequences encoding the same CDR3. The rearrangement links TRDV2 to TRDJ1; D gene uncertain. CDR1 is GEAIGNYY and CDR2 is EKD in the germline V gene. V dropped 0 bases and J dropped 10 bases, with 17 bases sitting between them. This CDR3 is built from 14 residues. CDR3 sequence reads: CACDTVGGPPLLIF. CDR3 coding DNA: TGTGCCTGTGACACCGTGGGCGGACCCCCATTACTCATCTTT.

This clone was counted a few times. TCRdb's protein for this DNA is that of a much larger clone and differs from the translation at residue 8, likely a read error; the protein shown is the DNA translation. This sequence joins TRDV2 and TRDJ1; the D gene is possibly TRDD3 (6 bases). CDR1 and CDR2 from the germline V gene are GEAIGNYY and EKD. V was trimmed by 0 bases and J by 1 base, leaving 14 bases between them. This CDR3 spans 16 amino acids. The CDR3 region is CACDTLGMGGTDKLIF. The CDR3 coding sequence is TGTGCCTGTGACACCCTGGGGATGGGGGGCACCGATAAACTCATCTTT.

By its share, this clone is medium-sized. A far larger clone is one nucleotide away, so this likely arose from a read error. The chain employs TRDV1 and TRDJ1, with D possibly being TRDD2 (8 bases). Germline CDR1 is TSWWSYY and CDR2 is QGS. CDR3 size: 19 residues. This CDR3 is CALGTPFLILGNGADKLTF. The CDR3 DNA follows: TGTGCTCTTGGGACCCCCTTCCTAATACTGGGGAACGGGGCCGATAAACTCACCTTT.

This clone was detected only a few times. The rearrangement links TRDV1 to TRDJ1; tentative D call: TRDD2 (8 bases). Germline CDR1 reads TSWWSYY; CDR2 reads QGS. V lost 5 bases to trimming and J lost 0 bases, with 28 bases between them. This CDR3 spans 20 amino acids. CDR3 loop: CALGTPFLILGTADTDKLIF. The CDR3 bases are TGTGCTCTTGGGACCCCCTTCCTAATACTGGGGACCGCCGACACCGATAAACTCATCTTT.

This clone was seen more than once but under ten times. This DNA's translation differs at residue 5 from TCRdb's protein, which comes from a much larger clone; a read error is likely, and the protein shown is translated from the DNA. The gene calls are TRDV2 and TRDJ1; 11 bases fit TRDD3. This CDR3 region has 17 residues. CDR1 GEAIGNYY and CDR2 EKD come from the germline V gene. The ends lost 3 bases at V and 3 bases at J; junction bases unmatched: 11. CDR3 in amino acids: CACDCLLGDIGPDKLIF. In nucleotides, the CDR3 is TGTGCCTGTGACTGTCTACTGGGGGATATCGGCCCCGATAAACTCATCTTT.

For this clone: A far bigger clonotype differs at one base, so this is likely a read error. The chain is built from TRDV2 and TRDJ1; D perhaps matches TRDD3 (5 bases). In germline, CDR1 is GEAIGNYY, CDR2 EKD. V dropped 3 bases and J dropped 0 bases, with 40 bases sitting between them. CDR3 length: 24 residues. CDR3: CACDPVIEGGSLSHAGKYTDKLIF. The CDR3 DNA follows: TGTGCCTGTGACCCCGTAATCGAAGGGGGGTCTCTTTCCCACGCCGGGAAGTACACCGATAAACTCATCTTT.

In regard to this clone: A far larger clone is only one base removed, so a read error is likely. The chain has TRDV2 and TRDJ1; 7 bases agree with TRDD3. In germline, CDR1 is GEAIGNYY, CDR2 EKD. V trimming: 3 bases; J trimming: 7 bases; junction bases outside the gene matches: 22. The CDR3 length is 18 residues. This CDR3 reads CACDAVSFTGDLSGKLIF. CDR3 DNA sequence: TGTGCCTGTGACGCTGTCAGTTTTACTGGGGACCTCTCGGGTAAACTCATCTTT.

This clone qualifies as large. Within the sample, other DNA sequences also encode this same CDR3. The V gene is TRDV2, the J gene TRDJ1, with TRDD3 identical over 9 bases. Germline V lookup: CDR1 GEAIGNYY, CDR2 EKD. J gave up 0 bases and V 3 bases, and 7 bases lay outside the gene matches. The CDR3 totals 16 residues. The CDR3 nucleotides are TGTGCCTGTGACGTACTGGGGGAGAAATACACCGATAAACTCATCTTT. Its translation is CACDVLGEKYTDKLIF.